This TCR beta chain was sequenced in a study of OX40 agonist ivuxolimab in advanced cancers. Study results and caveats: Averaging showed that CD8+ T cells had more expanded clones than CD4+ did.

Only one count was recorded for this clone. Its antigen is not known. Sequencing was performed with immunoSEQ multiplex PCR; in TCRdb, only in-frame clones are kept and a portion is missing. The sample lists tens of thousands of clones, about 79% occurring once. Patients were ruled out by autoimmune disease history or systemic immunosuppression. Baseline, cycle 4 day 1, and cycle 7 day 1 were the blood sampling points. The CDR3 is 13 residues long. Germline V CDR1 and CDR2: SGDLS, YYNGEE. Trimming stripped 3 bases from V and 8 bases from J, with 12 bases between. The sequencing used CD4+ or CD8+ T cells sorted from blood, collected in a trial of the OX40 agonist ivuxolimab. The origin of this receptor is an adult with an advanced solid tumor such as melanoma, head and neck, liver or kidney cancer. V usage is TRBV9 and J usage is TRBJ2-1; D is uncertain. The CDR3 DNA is TGTGCCAGCAGCGCCGGACCCCGGGATGAGCAGTTCTTC. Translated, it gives CASSAGPRDEQFF.